What follows is one TCR beta chain and its context. What antigen it recognizes has not been identified. No much larger clone exists at a distance of one base, and base qualities are not known. Reads for this sample came from an Illumina HiSeq 1500. Starting from the raw public reads, TCRdb applied fastp trimming at Q25, assembled clones with MiXCR and retained in-frame beta chains. Under each unique CDR3 protein, matching rows form one entry showing the most common genes and DNA. The sample data list approximately 260,000 distinct CDR3 sequences, and about 18% of these were observed just once. The top ten constitute approximately 51% of the sample. From its cysteine to its phenylalanine, the CDR3 spans 15 amino acids. Just the 45-base CDR3 DNA is kept, in frame starting at base 1. The germline V gene (reference sequence) specifies PRHDT as CDR1 and FYEKMQ as CDR2. Deletion took 5 bases off V and 0 bases off J, with a span of 13 bases between the germline ends.

The data originate from a study of T cell repertoires in cytomegalovirus infection (dated by TCRdb to between 2017 and 2020). In the study overall: The HLA type of each donor mattered for the analysis, because public TCR beta signatures pointed to carriage of CMV infection along with the matching HLA type.

Points the paper makes about the study in general: Cumulative frequency of public TCR beta family members discriminated carriers of CMV infection plus the relevant HLA type in this cohort and an independent approximately 370-donor cohort. In the ex vivo response, HLA-C-restricted CMV-specific TCR beta clonotypes were dominant, and in two of eight donors the single most frequent clonotype came from this HLA-C-restricted group.

Sequenced: CD8+ T cells from PBMCs. This clonotype originated in a human donor in good health (CMV status not recorded). Some clones in this sample may be carry-over from other donors' samples. The V and J segments used are TRBV13 and TRBJ2-5; TRBD2 is perhaps the D gene, given 6 matching bases. CDR3 protein: CASSLRGFHQETQYF. The nucleotides read TGTGCCAGCAGCCTTCGGGGGTTTCACCAAGAGACCCAGTACTTC. The full variable domain, with segments outside the CDR3 supplied by the reference TRBV13 and TRBJ2-5 proteins, appears as AAGVIQSPRHLIKEKRETATLKCYPIPRHDTVYWYQQGPGQDPQFLISFYEKMQSDKGSIPDRFSAQQFSDYHSELNMSSLELGDSALYFCASSLRGFHQETQYFGPGTRLLVL.